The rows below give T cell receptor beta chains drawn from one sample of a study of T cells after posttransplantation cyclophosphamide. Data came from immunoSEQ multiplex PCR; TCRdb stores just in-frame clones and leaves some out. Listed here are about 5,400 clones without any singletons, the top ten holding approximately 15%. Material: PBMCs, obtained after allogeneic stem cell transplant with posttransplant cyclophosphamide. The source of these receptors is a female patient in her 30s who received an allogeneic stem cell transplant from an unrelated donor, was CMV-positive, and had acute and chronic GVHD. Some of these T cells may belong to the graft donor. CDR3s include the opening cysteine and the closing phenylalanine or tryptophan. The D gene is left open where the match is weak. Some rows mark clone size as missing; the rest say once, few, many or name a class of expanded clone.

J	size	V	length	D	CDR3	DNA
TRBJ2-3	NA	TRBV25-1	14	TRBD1	CASKDRGATDTQYF	TGTGCCAGTAAGGACAGGGGAGCGACAGATACGCAGTATTTT
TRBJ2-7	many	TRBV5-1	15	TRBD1	CASSFGIQGAGEQYF	TGCGCCAGCAGCTTCGGAATACAGGGGGCGGGCGAGCAGTACTTC
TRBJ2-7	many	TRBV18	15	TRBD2	CASSPGLAGSYEQYF	TGTGCCAGCTCACCGGGACTAGCGGGGTCCTACGAGCAGTACTTC
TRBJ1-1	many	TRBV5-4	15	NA	CASSDIGDLNTEAFF	TGTGCCAGCAGCGATATAGGGGATTTGAACACTGAAGCTTTCTTT
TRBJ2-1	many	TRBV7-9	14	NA	CASSLMGAVNEQFF	TGTGCCAGCAGCTTAATGGGGGCAGTGAATGAGCAGTTCTTC
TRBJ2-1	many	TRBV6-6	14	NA	CASIRDSSAYEQFF	TGTGCCAGTATCCGGGACTCCTCCGCGTATGAGCAGTTCTTC
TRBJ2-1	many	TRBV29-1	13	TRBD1	CSVGTGDNGEQFF	TGCAGCGTTGGCACAGGGGATAATGGTGAGCAGTTCTTC
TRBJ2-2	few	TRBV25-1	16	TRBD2	CASSECVGREGRGAVF	TGTGCCAGCAGTGAATGCGTCGGCAGGGAGGGCCGGGGAGCTGTTTTT
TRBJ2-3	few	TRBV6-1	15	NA	CASSPQLGSTDTQYF	TGTGCCAGCAGCCCCCAACTAGGTAGCACAGATACGCAGTATTTT
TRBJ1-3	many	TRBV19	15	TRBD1	CASSRTGAWGNTIYF	TGTGCCAGTAGCCGGACAGGGGCCTGGGGAAACACCATATATTTT
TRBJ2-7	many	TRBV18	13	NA	CASSPERRDEQYF	TGTGCCAGCTCACCAGAACGGCGGGACGAGCAGTACTTC
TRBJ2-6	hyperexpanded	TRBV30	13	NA	CAWTLSGANVLTF	TGTGCCTGGACCCTCTCTGGGGCCAACGTCCTGACTTTC
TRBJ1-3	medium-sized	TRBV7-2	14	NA	CASSLALSGNTIYF	TGTGCCAGCAGCTTAGCACTCTCTGGAAACACCATATATTTT
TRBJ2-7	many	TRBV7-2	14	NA	CASSLSPAAYEQYF	TGTGCCAGCAGCTTAAGCCCCGCGGCCTACGAGCAGTACTTC
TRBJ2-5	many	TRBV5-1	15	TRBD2	CASSLAASGQETQYF	TGCGCCAGCAGCTTGGCTGCTAGCGGGCAAGAGACCCAGTACTTC
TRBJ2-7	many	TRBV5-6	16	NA	CASSLAGASAVYEQYF	TGTGCCAGCAGCTTGGCCGGGGCTAGCGCGGTCTACGAGCAGTACTTC
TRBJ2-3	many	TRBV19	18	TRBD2	CASSAIPLAGISTDTQYF	TGTGCCAGTAGTGCGATCCCACTAGCGGGGATTTCCACAGATACGCAGTATTTT
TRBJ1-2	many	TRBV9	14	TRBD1	CASSPGQEYYGYTF	TGTGCCAGCAGCCCCGGACAGGAGTACTATGGCTACACCTTC
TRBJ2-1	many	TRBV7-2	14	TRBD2	CASSQRLAKNEQFF	TGTGCCAGCAGCCAGCGACTAGCGAAAAATGAGCAGTTCTTC
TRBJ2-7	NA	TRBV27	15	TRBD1	CASLPFGTGLHEQYF	TGTGCCAGCCTCCCCTTCGGGACAGGGCTTCACGAGCAGTACTTC
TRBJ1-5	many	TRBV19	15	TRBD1	CASSYQQGANQPQHF	TGTGCCAGTAGTTATCAACAGGGGGCTAATCAGCCCCAGCATTTT
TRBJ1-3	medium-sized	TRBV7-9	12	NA	CASSLTGNTIYF	TGTGCCAGCAGCCTCACAGGAAACACCATATATTTT
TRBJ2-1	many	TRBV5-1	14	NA	CASGLERADNEQFF	TGCGCCAGCGGCCTCGAGCGGGCAGACAATGAGCAGTTCTTC
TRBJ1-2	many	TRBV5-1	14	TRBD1	CASSLDRGSYGYTF	TGCGCCAGCAGCCTGGACAGGGGAAGCTATGGCTACACCTTC
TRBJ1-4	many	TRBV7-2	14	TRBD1	CASSIWTGGEKLFF	TGTGCCAGCAGCATTTGGACAGGGGGAGAAAAACTGTTTTTT
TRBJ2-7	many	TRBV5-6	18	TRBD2	CASSAAGFRGTSGYEQYF	TGTGCCAGCAGCGCGGCAGGGTTTCGGGGGACTAGCGGATACGAGCAGTACTTC
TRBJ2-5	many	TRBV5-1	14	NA	CASSLNLGAETQYF	TGCGCCAGCAGCTTAAACCTGGGGGCGGAGACCCAGTACTTC
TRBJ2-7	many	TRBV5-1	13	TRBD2	CASTPSGRPEQYF	TGCGCCAGCACCCCTAGCGGGAGGCCCGAGCAGTACTTC